The rows below give T cell receptor beta chains drawn from one sample of a study of blood T cell repertoires in COVID-19. Clones were sequenced by immunoSEQ multiplex PCR, and TCRdb holds only the in-frame ones, with some missing. The table records roughly 80,000 clones, approximately 88% of them present only once. Sequencing was carried out using peripheral blood. These receptors all come from a man over 45 with active COVID-19. CDR3s include the opening cysteine and the closing phenylalanine or tryptophan. A D gene is named only where the DNA matches it firmly. A row's size may be missing; if present it is once, few, many or a size class.

TRBV3-1/TRBV3-2	TRBJ2-5	-	TRBD1	CASSQAQGVETQYF	TGTGCCAGCAGCCAAGCCCAGGGGGTAGAGACCCAGTACTTC
TRBV2	TRBJ2-5	-	-	CASSGFSGAQETQYF	TGTGCCAGCAGTGGTTTTAGCGGAGCTCAAGAGACCCAGTACTTC
TRBV7-2	TRBJ2-1	-	-	CASSLYPGNEQFF	TGTGCCAGCAGCTTATACCCAGGCAATGAGCAGTTCTTC
TRBV25-1	TRBJ2-7	-	-	CASSHGPEQYF	TGTGCCAGCAGCCATGGCCCCGAGCAGTACTTC
TRBV6-1	TRBJ2-2	-	-	CASSATLAGLSTGELFF	TGTGCCAGCAGTGCCACCTTGGCAGGGCTTTCCACCGGGGAGCTGTTTTTT
TRBV4-2	TRBJ2-1	-	TRBD2	CASSQDPSLAGGRSSYNEQFF	TGTGCCAGCAGCCAAGATCCCTCACTAGCGGGGGGCCGGAGCTCCTACAATGAGCAGTTCTTC
TRBV19	TRBJ2-7	-	-	CASSIEGPGAYEQYF	TGTGCCAGTAGTATAGAGGGTCCAGGGGCCTACGAGCAGTACTTC
TRBV6-2/TRBV6-3	TRBJ1-2	few	-	CASSQVIDTGLDGYTF	TGTGCCAGCAGCCAGGTGATCGACACAGGGTTGGATGGCTACACCTTC
TRBV10-3	TRBJ2-3	-	-	CAISDGGGPDTQYF	TGTGCCATCAGTGATGGCGGGGGCCCCGATACGCAGTATTTT
TRBV2	TRBJ1-4	few	-	CASRITGSRREKLFF	TGTGCCAGCAGGATAACAGGGTCCCGGAGGGAAAAACTGTTTTTT
TRBV13	TRBJ2-5	-	TRBD1	CASSLSFGGQGTVTQYF	TGTGCCAGCAGCTTATCATTTGGGGGACAGGGGACGGTGACCCAGTACTTC
TRBV3-1/TRBV3-2	TRBJ2-7	-	-	CASSRKQGQYEQYF	TGTGCCAGCAGCCGGAAACAGGGTCAATACGAGCAGTACTTC
TRBV19	TRBJ1-4	-	-	CASSIVQGLNEKLFF	TGTGCCAGTAGTATCGTCCAGGGACTAAATGAAAAACTGTTTTTT
TRBV7-5	TRBJ2-3	-	-	CVKRREDGDTQYF	TGTGTCAAAAGGAGGGAAGATGGAGATACGCAGTATTTT
TRBV5-4	TRBJ2-5	-	TRBD2	CASSRLAGGKETQYF	TGTGCCAGCAGCCGACTAGCGGGGGGTAAAGAGACCCAGTACTTC
TRBV28	TRBJ2-6	-	-	CASTRGTSSGANVLTF	TGTGCCAGCACACGGGGGACTTCCTCTGGGGCCAACGTCCTGACTTTC
TRBV5-1	TRBJ2-7	-	TRBD1	CASSPGQGAYEQYF	TGCGCCAGCAGCCCTGGACAGGGCGCATACGAGCAGTACTTC
TRBV4-1	TRBJ2-7	-	-	CASSETGYEQYF	TGCGCCAGCAGCGAGACGGGCTACGAGCAGTACTTC